Following are 22 T cell receptor beta chains from one sample sequenced in a study of T-cell reconstitution after alpha-beta-depleted transplantation in children. Unique molecular identifiers were incorporated during preparation of the TCRbeta library. MiXCR, applied by TCRdb to the PCR reads, yields one record per CDR3 protein. The sample has around 100,000 distinct CDR3 sequences, roughly 7.2% seen once; the top ten hold approximately 16%. Sequenced material: PBMCs, taken before TCRalphabeta/CD19-depleted stem cell transplant. The receptors stem from a boy aged 2-15 years with acute lymphoblastic leukemia, due to receive a stem cell transplant.

The gene calls are TRBV7-8 and TRBJ2-2, with 9 positions matching TRBD1. This CDR3 spans 15 amino acids. Trimming took 5 bases from V and 7 from J; bases not matched to a gene: 8. Germline values: CDR1 SGHVS, CDR2 FQNEAQ. CDR3 sequence (DNA): TGTGCCAGCAGCCGTACAGGGGGCTCAAACGGGGAGCTGTTTTTT. Protein: CASSRTGGSNGELFF. Full variable domain (outside the CDR3, taken from reference TRBV7-8 and TRBJ2-2): GAGVSQSPRYKVAKRGQDVALRCDPISGHVSLFWYQQALGQGPEFLTYFQNEAQLDKSGLPSDRFFAERPEGSVSTLKIQRTQQEDSAVYLCASSRTGGSNGELFFGEGSRLTVL.

This clonotype was picked up a small number of times. The V gene is TRBV6-1, the J gene TRBJ1-3; D is undetermined. Germline CDR1 is MNHNS and CDR2 is SASEGT. V was cut by 1 base and J by 3 bases, with 10 bases left in between. This CDR3 region has 15 residues. The CDR3 DNA reads as TGTGCCAGCAGTGAAGTCCTGGGGAATGGAAACACCATATATTTT. The encoded protein is CASSEVLGNGNTIYF.

This clonotype was recorded at least ten times. As DNA, the CDR3 is TGTGCCAGCAGAACGACAAGGGGGGGGCACAATGAGCAGTTCTTC. Amino acid sequence: CASRTTRGGHNEQFF. The V gene is TRBV6-5, the J gene TRBJ2-1; tentatively, D is TRBD2 (7 bases). Trimming removed 6 bases at V and 5 bases at J, with 17 bases between. CDR1 is MNHEY, CDR2 SVGAGI, per germline. The CDR3 runs 15 residues.

The gene calls are TRBV7-9 and TRBJ2-1; 11 bases map to TRBD2. Per the germline V gene, CDR1 is SEHNR and CDR2 is FQNEAQ (reference sequence). Unmatched junction bases numbered 5, after V lost 2 bases and J lost 8 bases. CDR3 length: 15 amino acids. CDR3 in amino acids: CASSLSSGGADEQFF. In nucleotides, the CDR3 is TGTGCCAGCAGCTTAAGTAGCGGGGGGGCCGATGAGCAGTTCTTC.

The chain employs TRBV5-4 and TRBJ1-5; D ambiguous. Germline values: CDR1 SGHNT, CDR2 YYREEE (reference sequence). The CDR3 is made up of 14 amino acids. The V gene lost 0 bases and the J gene lost 4 bases, with 8 bases spanning the gap. The CDR3 bases are TGTGCCAGCAGCTTGGGAGGGAAGAATCAGCCCCAGCATTTT. Amino acids: CASSLGGKNQPQHF.

This clonotype was recorded a few times. The chain employs TRBV12-3 or TRBV12-4 and TRBJ1-1; 9 nucleotides match TRBD1. This CDR3 contains 13 residues. Unmatched junction bases numbered 1, after V lost 5 bases and J lost 3 bases. This chain's CDR3 is CASSRDRDTEAFF. The CDR3 region has the DNA TGTGCCAGCAGTCGGGACAGGGACACTGAAGCTTTCTTT.

This chain connects TRBV19 to TRBJ1-5; 11 bases are a match to TRBD1. Germline-derived CDR1 and CDR2 are LNHDA and SQIVND (reference sequence). J was trimmed by 2 bases and V by 0 bases; bases with no gene match: 0. This CDR3 region has 16 residues. CDR3 DNA sequence: TGTGCCAGTAGTATAGAGGGACAGGGGGGCAATCAGCCCCAGCATTTT. As protein: CASSIEGQGGNQPQHF.

V and J are TRBV5-1 and TRBJ1-1, with TRBD1 matching over 9 bases. CDR1 and CDR2 (germline): SGHRS, YFSETQ. The V gene end was trimmed by 4 bases and the J gene end by 5 bases; junction bases not matched to a gene: 6. The CDR3 has 14 residues. For the CDR3, the DNA is TGCGCCAGCAGCGCCGGACAGGGGAGAACTGAAGCTTTCTTT. Its translation: CASSAGQGRTEAFF.

This clonotype was picked up a small number of times. CDR3 coding DNA: TGTGCCAGCAGGGAGCGGGGGCCTGACAATGAGCAGTTCTTC. Translating it yields CASRERGPDNEQFF. The genes are TRBV6-2 or TRBV6-3 and TRBJ2-1; 8 bases line up with TRBD2. The CDR3 sequence is 14 residues long. The ends lost 6 bases at V and 5 bases at J; junction bases unmatched: 6. Per the germline V gene, CDR1 is MNHEY and CDR2 is SVGEGT.

This clonotype was recorded a few times. The chain combines TRBV5-1 with TRBJ1-1, with D possibly being TRBD1 (5 bases). Germline CDR1 and CDR2: SGHRS and YFSETQ. This CDR3 has 13 residues. V lost 0 bases to trimming and J lost 6 bases, with 9 bases between them. CDR3 in amino acids: CASSLAGTAEAFF. The DNA of the CDR3 is TGCGCCAGCAGCTTGGCAGGGACCGCTGAAGCTTTCTTT.

This clonotype was seen at least ten times. The chain combines TRBV20-1 with TRBJ1-1; TRBD1 might be the D (5 bases). V lost 0 bases and J lost 3, with 11 bases in between. CDR1 is DFQATT and CDR2 is SNEGSKA in the germline V gene (reference sequence). CDR3 size: 14 residues. CDR3 nucleotides: TGCAGTGCTAGAGACCCAGGGTTTGACACTGAAGCTTTCTTT. Encoded protein: CSARDPGFDTEAFF.

This clonotype was seen many times. J is TRBJ1-3 and V is TRBV7-2; D is unresolved. Germline lookup yields CDR1 SGHTA and CDR2 FQGNSA. V was cut by 5 bases and J by 0 bases, with 11 bases left in between. This CDR3 has 15 amino acids. This CDR3 is CASSPGISSGNTIYF. The DNA of the CDR3 is TGTGCCAGCAGCCCCGGAATCAGCTCTGGAAACACCATATATTTT. The variable domain in full, with the rest retrieved from reference TRBV7-2 and TRBJ1-3, is GAGVSQSPSNKVTEKGKDVELRCDPISGHTALYWYRQSLGQGLEFLIYFQGNSAPDKSGLPSDRFSAERTGGSVSTLTIQRTQQEDSAVYLCASSPGISSGNTIYFGEGSWLTVV.

The chain combines TRBV2 with TRBJ1-2; 7 bases align to TRBD1. The germline gives CDR1 SNHLY, CDR2 FYNNEI. CDR3 length: 14 residues. Germline trimming cut 6 bases from V and 5 bases from J; bases unmatched to any gene: 9. DNA for the CDR3: TGTGCCAGCAGGACCAGGGGGGGACTATATGGCTACACCTTC. Its protein product is CASRTRGGLYGYTF.

This clonotype has ten or more counts. The chain joins TRBV11-2 to TRBJ2-1; no clear D gene. The V end was cut by 5 bases, the J end by 4 bases, with 18 bases between. The CDR3 is 16 amino acids. CDR1 and CDR2 from the germline V gene are SGHAT and FQNNGV. The CDR3: CASSQRSRVSYNEQFF. As DNA, the CDR3 is TGTGCCAGCAGCCAGAGAAGCCGGGTTTCATACAATGAGCAGTTCTTC.

This clonotype showed up just a few times. The chain is built from TRBV5-1 and TRBJ1-1, with D tentatively TRBD1 (6 bases). V dropped 0 bases and J dropped 1 base, with 10 bases sitting between them. Germline loops: CDR1 SGHRS, CDR2 YFSETQ. This CDR3 comprises 15 residues. In DNA, the CDR3 is TGCGCCAGCAGCTTGGGTGACAGGCCGAACACTGAAGCTTTCTTT. Translated: CASSLGDRPNTEAFF. The entire variable domain, with the rest obtained from reference TRBV5-1 and TRBJ1-1, is as follows: KAGVTQTPRYLIKTRGQQVTLSCSPISGHRSVSWYQQTPGQGLQFLFEYFSETQRNKGNFPGRFSGRQFSNSRSEMNVSTLELGDSALYLCASSLGDRPNTEAFFGQGTRLTVV.

This clonotype was observed a handful of times. This sequence joins TRBV2 and TRBJ2-5, with D perhaps TRBD1 or TRBD2 (6 bases each). The V end was cut by 4 bases, the J end by 5 bases, with 14 bases between. Germline CDR1 is SNHLY and CDR2 is FYNNEI. The CDR3 runs to 14 residues. The CDR3 spells CASSGRVGGETQYF. The CDR3 DNA is TGTGCCAGCAGTGGCCGTGTAGGGGGGGAGACCCAGTACTTC.

In nucleotides, the CDR3 is TGTGCCAGCAGCTTGGGAGTGACGAGCACAGATACGCAGTATTTT. This gives the protein CASSLGVTSTDTQYF. The V call is TRBV7-9, the J call TRBJ2-3, with a weak D call TRBD2 (5 bases). CDR1 and CDR2 (germline): SEHNR, FQNEAQ (reference sequence). Deletions cut 3 bases from V and 0 bases from J, with 10 bases between. The length of the CDR3 is 15 residues.

This chain connects TRBV11-1 to TRBJ2-7; possibly TRBD1 for D (6 bases). Trimming pared 8 bases from V and 0 bases from J, leaving 8 bases between. The CDR3 is made up of 12 amino acids. Germline lookup yields CDR1 SGHAT and CDR2 FQDESV (reference sequence). The CDR3 DNA is TGTGCCAGCGGGGACACCTCCTACGAGCAGTACTTC. This translates into CASGDTSYEQYF.

The J gene is TRBJ2-4, the V gene TRBV18; TRBD1 is a possible D gene (5 bases). V shed 3 bases and J shed 11 bases, with 14 bases lying between them. Germline assignment: CDR1 KGHSH and CDR2 LQKENI. The length of the CDR3 is 13 residues. Here the CDR3 reads CASSPEHRSFQYF. CDR3 DNA: TGTGCCAGCTCACCGGAACACAGGTCATTTCAGTACTTC.

This clonotype was observed many times. The CDR3, as DNA: TGTGCCAGCAGTCCAAGGGGGGTCTACAATGAGCAGTTCTTC. It yields the protein CASSPRGVYNEQFF. V gene TRBV3-1 combines with J gene TRBJ2-1; D may match TRBD1 or TRBD2 (6 bases each). The V gene lost 6 bases and the J gene lost 3 bases, with 12 bases spanning the gap. There are 14 residues in the CDR3. Germline CDR1 LGHDT, CDR2 YNNKEL (reference sequence).

This clonotype occurred a few times. This sequence joins TRBV7-2 and TRBJ2-3; 15 nucleotides align to TRBD2. The CDR3 is 17 amino acids. V lost 1 base and J lost 6; bases outside the gene matches: 5. The germline CDR1 and CDR2 sequences are SGHTA and FQGNSA. The CDR3 here is CASSLGTSGGALDTQYF. In nucleotides, the CDR3 is TGTGCCAGCAGCTTAGGGACTAGCGGGGGGGCTTTGGATACGCAGTATTTT. Variable domain in full (rest from reference TRBV7-2 and TRBJ2-3): GAGVSQSPSNKVTEKGKDVELRCDPISGHTALYWYRQSLGQGLEFLIYFQGNSAPDKSGLPSDRFSAERTGGSVSTLTIQRTQQEDSAVYLCASSLGTSGGALDTQYFGPGTRLTVL.

This clonotype was recorded a few times. The rearrangement joins TRBV6-1 to TRBJ2-3; 8 bases map to TRBD1. Trimming at V came to 7 bases and at J to 2 bases, leaving 8 bases not matched to a gene. This CDR3 region has 15 residues. From germline, CDR1 is MNHNS and CDR2 SASEGT. The CDR3 here is CASKLQGVLTDTQYF. For the CDR3, the DNA is TGTGCCAGCAAGCTACAGGGGGTCCTCACAGATACGCAGTATTTT.